Listed below are T cell receptor beta chains from one sample, sequenced in a study of OX40 agonist ivuxolimab in advanced cancers. Generated by immunoSEQ multiplex PCR, the TCRdb table keeps only in-frame clones and is missing some. The sample includes about 69,000 clones, 85% to 90% of them seen just once. Sequencing used CD4+ or CD8+ T cells sorted from blood, obtained in a trial of the OX40 agonist ivuxolimab. These receptors all come from an adult with an advanced solid tumor such as melanoma, head and neck, liver or kidney cancer. CDR3s include the opening cysteine and the closing phenylalanine or tryptophan. Fields, in order: V gene, D gene, CDR3 protein. D genes are given only for firm matches.

>TRBV15|NA
CATSCGCGKTYGYTF
>TRBV11-2|NA
CASSASGHSGNTIYF
>TRBV5-1|NA
CASSPGTGRSINTF
>TRBV9|TRBD1
CASSANRQGWNEQFF
>TRBV6-6|NA
CASRLAGQATYEQYF
>TRBV7-9|NA
CASSLTQGTDTQYF
>TRBV27|NA
CASLVREIAKNIQYF
>TRBV27|NA
CASSFQAELPEQYF
>TRBV4-1|TRBD2
CASSQGAGGSTDEQFF
>TRBV11-3|NA
CASSFKMSTEAGAAEAFF
>TRBV6-5|NA
CASSYSNGRADTQYF
>TRBV5-4|TRBD2
CASSFSSGTYNEQFF
>TRBV28|NA
CASSYPSGTSRHGYTF
>TRBV19|NA
CASPYEQYF
>TRBV28|TRBD1
CASSLGGGQFFLHF
>TRBV21-1|NA
CASSKVHLDYGYTF
>TRBV9|TRBD1
CASSDPGQGGYNEQFF
>TRBV4-1|TRBD1
CASSPDREKLFF
>TRBV5-1|TRBD1
CASSLGQGLYEQYF
>TRBV5-4|TRBD1
CASSLRQGLNTEAFF
>TRBV20-1|TRBD1
CRAGGGYEQYF
>TRBV19|NA
CASRRDGTDTQYF
>TRBV7-9|NA
CASSGLGATNEKLFF
>TRBV7-3|NA
CASSLGRGTDTQYF
>TRBV2|TRBD1
CASRNQGDHSPLHF
>TRBV11-2|NA
CASSLVYTGRGEQYF
>TRBV20-1|NA
CSASDNEQFF
>TRBV6-6|TRBD1
CASSYSRTGVNEQYF
>TRBV4-3|NA
CASSRGRKSSYEQYF
>TRBV19|NA
CASSPQWGAGELFF
>TRBV5-1|NA
CASRRTENTEAFF
>TRBV5-1|TRBD1
CASSLRDRGSEQYF
>TRBV5-1|NA
CASSLTGPKYGYTF
>TRBV5-4|NA
CASSQIGAPGYTF
>TRBV6-4|NA
CASSDSNLGGRYTF
>TRBV19|TRBD1
CASSPTGTAFEQYF
>TRBV15|NA
CATSREDSLGQETQYF
>TRBV5-1|NA
CASRTGGGTGELFF
>TRBV7-2|NA
CASRRGGTNEKLFF
>TRBV7-9|TRBD2
CATPSMSSGNLYNEQFF
>TRBV9|NA
CASSVEGLRRETGELFF
>TRBV7-2|TRBD2
CASSLRTSGLSGEQYF
>TRBV7-2|NA
CASNKLITYGYTF
>TRBV30|TRBD1
CAWRLGTGLGEKLFF
>TRBV5-1|NA
CASSLDRLSGKLFF
>TRBV9|TRBD1
CASSVGTGGHTIYF
>TRBV6-6|TRBD1
CASSYSTGQGQPQHF
>TRBV4-1|NA
CASSQGGRATDTQYF
>TRBV13|TRBD2
CASSARGGSGRGVETQYF
>TRBV25-1|NA
CASSESGNYGYTF
>TRBV7-2|NA
CASSPIPQGSVPNNEQFF
>TRBV7-2|NA
CASSLVRETQYF
>TRBV2|TRBD1
CASSEGDRGPYEQYF
>TRBV7-9|NA
CASKPGRASTDTQYF
>TRBV29-1|TRBD2
CSLTSGSQETQYF
>TRBV5-1|TRBD2
CASSGGLEETQYF